This entry concerns a single T cell receptor (beta chain). What it recognizes is unknown. This sample stems from a study of T cells after yellow fever vaccination. The overall study: Libraries from low-cell-number fractions were prepared with the SMART-Seq v4 Ultra Low Input RNA kit. General observations from the study: Most primary-vaccination clones reappeared after the booster (about 97% CD4, about 88% CD8). Peak timing came faster in the weaker secondary response, day 5 versus 15.

The CDR3 is 15 amino acids. Per the germline V gene, CDR1 is MNHEY and CDR2 is SMNVEV (reference sequence). Trimming left V 6 bases short and J 6 bases short, with 20 bases between. 5'RACE template switching produced TCR cDNA carrying a universal primer site and UMIs. TCRdb reprocessed the 5' RACE reads with MiXCR, giving one entry per CDR3 protein. The table lists nearly 550,000 distinct CDR3 sequences, around 21% of them singletons. This sequence joins TRBV27 and TRBJ2-5, with a possible D match to TRBD2 (6 bases). The sample consisted of PBMCs, taken 15 days after the yellow fever booster vaccination. This TCR derives from a man aged 30-40 years who received the YFV17D yellow fever vaccine. CDR3 nucleotides: TGTGCCAGCAGCTGGGGATCAGGGAGGCGTAAGACCCAGTACTTC. This gives the protein CASSWGSGRRKTQYF.